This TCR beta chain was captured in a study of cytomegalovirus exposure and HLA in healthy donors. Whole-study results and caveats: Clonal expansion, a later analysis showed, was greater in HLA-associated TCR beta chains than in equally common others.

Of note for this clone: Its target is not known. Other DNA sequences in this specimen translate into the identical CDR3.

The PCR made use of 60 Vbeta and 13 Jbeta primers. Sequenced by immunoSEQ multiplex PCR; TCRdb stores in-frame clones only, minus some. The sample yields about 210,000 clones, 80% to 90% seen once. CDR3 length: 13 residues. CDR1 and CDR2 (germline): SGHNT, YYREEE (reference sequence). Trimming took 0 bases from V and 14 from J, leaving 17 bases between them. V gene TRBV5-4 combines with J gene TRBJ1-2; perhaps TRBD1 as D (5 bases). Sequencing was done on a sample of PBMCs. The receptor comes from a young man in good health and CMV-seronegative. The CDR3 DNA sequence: TGTGCCAGCAGCTTGGGGGGCAGCCTCAACTATACCTTC. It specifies CASSLGGSLNYTF.